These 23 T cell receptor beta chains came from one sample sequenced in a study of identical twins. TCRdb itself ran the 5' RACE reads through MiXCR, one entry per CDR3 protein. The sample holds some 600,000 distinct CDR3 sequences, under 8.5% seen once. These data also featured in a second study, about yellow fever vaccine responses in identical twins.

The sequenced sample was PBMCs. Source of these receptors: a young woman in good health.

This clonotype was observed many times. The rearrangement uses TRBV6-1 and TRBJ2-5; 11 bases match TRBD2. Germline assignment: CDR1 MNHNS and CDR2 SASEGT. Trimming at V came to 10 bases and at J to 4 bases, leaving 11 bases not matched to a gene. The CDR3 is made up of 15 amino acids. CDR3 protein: CATKNSGGAGETQYF. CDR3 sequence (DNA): TGTGCCACCAAAAATAGCGGGGGGGCCGGAGAGACCCAGTACTTC.

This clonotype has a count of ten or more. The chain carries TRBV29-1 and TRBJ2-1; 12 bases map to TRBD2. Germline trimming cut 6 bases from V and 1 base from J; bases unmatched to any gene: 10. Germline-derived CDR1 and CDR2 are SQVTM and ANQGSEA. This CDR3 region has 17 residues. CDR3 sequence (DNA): TGCAGCGTCGAGGGACTAGCGGGCCGCACTTCCTACAATGAGCAGTTCTTC. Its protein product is CSVEGLAGRTSYNEQFF.

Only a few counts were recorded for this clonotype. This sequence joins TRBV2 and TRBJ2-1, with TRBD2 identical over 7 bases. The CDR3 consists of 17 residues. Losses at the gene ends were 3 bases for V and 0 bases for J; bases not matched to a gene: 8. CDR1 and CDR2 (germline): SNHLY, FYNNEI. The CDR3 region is CASSDMGRGSSYNEQFF. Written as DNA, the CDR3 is TGTGCCAGCAGTGACATGGGGCGGGGGAGCTCCTACAATGAGCAGTTCTTC.

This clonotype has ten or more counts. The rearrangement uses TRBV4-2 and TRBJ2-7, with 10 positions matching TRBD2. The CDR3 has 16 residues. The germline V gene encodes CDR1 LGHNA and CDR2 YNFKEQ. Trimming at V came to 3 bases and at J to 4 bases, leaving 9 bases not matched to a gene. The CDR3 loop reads CASSQSGGSGRYEQYF. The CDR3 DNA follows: TGTGCCAGCAGCCAGAGCGGGGGTAGCGGGAGGTACGAGCAGTACTTC.

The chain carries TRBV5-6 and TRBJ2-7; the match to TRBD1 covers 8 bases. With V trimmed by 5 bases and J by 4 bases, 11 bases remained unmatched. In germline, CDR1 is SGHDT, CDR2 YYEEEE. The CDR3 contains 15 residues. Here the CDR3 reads CASSTGTGILYEQYV. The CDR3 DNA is TGTGCCAGCAGTACAGGGACAGGAATACTTTACGAGCAGTACGTC.

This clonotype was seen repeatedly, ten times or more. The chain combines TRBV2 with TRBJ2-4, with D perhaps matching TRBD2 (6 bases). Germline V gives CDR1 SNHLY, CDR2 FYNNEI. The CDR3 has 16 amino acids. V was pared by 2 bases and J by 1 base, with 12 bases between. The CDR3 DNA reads TGTGCCAGCAGTGAAATGGGGCTAGCGGCCAAAAACATTCAGTACTTC. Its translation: CASSEMGLAAKNIQYF.

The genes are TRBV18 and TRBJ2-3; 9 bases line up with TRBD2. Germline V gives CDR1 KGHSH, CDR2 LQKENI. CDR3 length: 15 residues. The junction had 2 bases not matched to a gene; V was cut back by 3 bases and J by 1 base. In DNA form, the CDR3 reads TGTGCCAGCTCACCTAAGCGGGGGGGCACAGATACGCAGTATTTT. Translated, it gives CASSPKRGGTDTQYF. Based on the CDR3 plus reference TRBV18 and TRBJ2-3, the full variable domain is NAGVMQNPRHLVRRRGQEARLRCSPMKGHSHVYWYRQLPEEGLKFMVYLQKENIIDESGMPKERFSAEFPKEGPSILRIQQVVRGDSAAYFCASSPKRGGTDTQYFGPGTRLTVL.

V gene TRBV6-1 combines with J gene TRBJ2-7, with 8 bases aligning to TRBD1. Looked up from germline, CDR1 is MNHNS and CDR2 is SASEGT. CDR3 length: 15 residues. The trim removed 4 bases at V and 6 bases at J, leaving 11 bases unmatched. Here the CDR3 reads CASSAGRDRTGEQYF. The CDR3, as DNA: TGTGCCAGCAGTGCTGGTCGGGACAGGACGGGCGAGCAGTACTTC.

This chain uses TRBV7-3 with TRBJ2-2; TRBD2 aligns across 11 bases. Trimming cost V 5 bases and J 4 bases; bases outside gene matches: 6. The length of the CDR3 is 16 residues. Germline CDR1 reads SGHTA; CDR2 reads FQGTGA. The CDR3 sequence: CASSPDSGRGTGELFF. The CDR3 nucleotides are TGTGCCAGCAGCCCCGATAGCGGGAGGGGCACCGGGGAGCTGTTTTTT.

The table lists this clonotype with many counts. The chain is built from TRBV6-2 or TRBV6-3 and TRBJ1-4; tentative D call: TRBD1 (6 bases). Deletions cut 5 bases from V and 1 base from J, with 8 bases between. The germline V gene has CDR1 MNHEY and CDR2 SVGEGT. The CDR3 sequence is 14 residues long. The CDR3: CASSQQGTNEKLFF. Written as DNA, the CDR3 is TGTGCCAGCAGTCAACAGGGAACTAATGAAAAACTGTTTTTT.

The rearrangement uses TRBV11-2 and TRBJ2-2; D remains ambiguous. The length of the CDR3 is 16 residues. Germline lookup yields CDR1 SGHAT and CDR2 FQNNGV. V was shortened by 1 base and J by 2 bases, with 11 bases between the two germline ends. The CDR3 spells CASSLVGTANTGELFF. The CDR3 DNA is TGTGCCAGCAGCTTAGTCGGAACAGCTAACACCGGGGAGCTGTTTTTT.

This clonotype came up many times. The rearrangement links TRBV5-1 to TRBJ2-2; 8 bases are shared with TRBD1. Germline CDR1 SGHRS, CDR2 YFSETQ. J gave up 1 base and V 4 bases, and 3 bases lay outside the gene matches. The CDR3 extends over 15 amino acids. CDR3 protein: CASSADRVNTGELFF. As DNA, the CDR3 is TGCGCCAGCAGCGCGGACAGGGTGAACACCGGGGAGCTGTTTTTT.

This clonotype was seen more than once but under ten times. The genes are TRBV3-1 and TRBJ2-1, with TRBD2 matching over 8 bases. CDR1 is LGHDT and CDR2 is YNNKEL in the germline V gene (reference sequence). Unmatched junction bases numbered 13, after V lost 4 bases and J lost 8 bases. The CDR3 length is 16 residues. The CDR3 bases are TGTGCCAGCAGCCCACTCTCAGCGGGAGTCGGGGATGAGCAGTTCTTC. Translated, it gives CASSPLSAGVGDEQFF.

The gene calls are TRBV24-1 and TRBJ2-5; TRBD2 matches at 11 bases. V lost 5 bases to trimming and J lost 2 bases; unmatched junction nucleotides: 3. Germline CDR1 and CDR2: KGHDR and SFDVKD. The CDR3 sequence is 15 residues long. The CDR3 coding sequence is TGTGCCACCAGTGCGACTAGCGGGGCGCAAGAGACCCAGTACTTC. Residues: CATSATSGAQETQYF.

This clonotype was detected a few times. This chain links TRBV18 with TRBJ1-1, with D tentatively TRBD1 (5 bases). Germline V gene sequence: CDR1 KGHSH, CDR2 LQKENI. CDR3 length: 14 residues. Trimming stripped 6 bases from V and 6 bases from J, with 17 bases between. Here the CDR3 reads CASSLSQRDSEAFF. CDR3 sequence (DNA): TGTGCCAGCTCGCTATCTCAAAGGGACTCTGAAGCTTTCTTT.

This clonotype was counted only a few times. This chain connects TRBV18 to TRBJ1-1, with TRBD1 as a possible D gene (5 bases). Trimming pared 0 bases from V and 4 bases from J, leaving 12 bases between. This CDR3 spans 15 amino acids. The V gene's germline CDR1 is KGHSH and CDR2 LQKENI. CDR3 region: CASSPPGKGTTEAFF. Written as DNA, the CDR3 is TGTGCCAGCTCACCACCGGGGAAGGGGACCACTGAAGCTTTCTTT.

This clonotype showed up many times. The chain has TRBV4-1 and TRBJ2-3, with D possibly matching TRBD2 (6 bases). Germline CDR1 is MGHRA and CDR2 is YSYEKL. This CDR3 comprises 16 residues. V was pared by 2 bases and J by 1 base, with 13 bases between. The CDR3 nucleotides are TGCGCCAGCAGCCAATGGGTTACGGGGGGCACAGATACGCAGTATTTT. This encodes CASSQWVTGGTDTQYF.

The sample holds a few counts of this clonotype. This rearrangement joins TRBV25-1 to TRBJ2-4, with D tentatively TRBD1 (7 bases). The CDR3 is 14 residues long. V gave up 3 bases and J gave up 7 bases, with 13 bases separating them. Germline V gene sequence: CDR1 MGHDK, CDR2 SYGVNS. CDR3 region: CASSEEQGRNIQYF. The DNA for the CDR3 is TGTGCCAGCAGTGAGGAACAGGGGAGGAACATTCAGTACTTC.

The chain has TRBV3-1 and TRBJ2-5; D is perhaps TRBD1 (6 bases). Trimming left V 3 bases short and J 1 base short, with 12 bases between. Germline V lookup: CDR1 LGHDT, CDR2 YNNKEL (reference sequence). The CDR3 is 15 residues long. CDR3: CASSHIQGFQETQYF. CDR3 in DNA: TGTGCCAGCAGCCACATACAGGGTTTCCAAGAGACCCAGTACTTC.

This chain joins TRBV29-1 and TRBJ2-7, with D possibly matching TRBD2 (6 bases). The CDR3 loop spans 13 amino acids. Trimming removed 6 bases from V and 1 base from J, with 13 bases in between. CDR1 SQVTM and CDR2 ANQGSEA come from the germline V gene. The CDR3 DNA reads TGCAGCGTGAGGTGGCTAGCGTCCTACGAGCAGTACTTC. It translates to CSVRWLASYEQYF.

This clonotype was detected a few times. CDR3 nucleotides: TGTGCCAGCAGCAAAGAGGGGAAGATATGGGTGCGGGAGCAGTACTTC. This sequence encodes CASSKEGKIWVREQYF. The rearrangement links TRBV21-1 to TRBJ2-7; the D call of TRBD1 is as the table states it, not checked on the DNA. TRBV21-1 is tagged as a pseudogene. The CDR3 runs to 16 residues.

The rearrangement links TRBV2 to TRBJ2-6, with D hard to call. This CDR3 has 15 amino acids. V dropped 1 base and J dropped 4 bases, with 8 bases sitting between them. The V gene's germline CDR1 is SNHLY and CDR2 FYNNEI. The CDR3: CASSEERAGANVLTF. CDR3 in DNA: TGTGCCAGCAGTGAAGAAAGGGCAGGGGCCAACGTCCTGACTTTC.

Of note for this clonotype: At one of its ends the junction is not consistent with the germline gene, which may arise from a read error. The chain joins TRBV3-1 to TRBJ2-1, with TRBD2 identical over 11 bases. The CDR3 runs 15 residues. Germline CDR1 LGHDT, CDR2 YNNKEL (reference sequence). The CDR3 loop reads CASNETGLAGRSALF. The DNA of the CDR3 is TGTGCCAGCAACGAAACCGGACTAGCGGGCCGATCCGCTCTCTTC.